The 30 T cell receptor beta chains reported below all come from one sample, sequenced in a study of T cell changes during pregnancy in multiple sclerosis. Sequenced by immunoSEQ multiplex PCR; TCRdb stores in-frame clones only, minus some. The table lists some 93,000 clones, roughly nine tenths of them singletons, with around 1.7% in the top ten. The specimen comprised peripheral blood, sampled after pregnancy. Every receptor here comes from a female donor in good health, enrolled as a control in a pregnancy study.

CDR3 loop: CAISESTGYNEQFF. The CDR3 nucleotides read TGTGCCATCAGTGAGTCGACGGGCTACAATGAGCAGTTCTTC. The genes are TRBV10-3 and TRBJ2-1; D remains unclear. The CDR3 spans 14 residues. The ends were cut back, 0 bases at V and 3 bases at J, with 6 bases in the middle. CDR1 is ENHRY, CDR2 SYGVKD, per germline.

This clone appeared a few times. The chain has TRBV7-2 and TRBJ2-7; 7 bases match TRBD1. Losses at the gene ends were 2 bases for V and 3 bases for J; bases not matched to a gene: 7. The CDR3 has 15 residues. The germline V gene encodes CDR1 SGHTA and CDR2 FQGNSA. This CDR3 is CASSLTPGQIYEQYF. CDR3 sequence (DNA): TGTGCCAGCAGCTTAACTCCGGGACAGATCTACGAGCAGTACTTC.

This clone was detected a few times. Here the CDR3 DNA reads TGCGCCAGCAGCCAAGGGACAGCGAACACTGAAGCTTTCTTT. Its protein product is CASSQGTANTEAFF. The chain joins TRBV4-3 to TRBJ1-1, with D maybe TRBD1 (6 bases). The germline V gene encodes CDR1 LGHNA and CDR2 YSLEER. With 1 base removed from V and 1 base from J, the gap between germline ends came to 7 bases. This CDR3 contains 14 residues.

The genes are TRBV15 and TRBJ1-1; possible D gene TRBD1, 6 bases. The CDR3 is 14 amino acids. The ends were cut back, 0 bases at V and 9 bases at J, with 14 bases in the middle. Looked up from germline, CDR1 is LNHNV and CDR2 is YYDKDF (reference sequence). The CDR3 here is CATSRDHRGTKAFF. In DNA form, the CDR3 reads TGTGCCACCAGCAGAGATCATCGAGGGACAAAAGCTTTCTTT.

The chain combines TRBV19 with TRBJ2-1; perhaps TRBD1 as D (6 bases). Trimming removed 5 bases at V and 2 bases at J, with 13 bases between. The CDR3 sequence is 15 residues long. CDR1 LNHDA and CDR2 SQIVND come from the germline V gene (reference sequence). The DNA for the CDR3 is TGTGCCAGTAGTGGGGTGGACAGCCCCTACAATGAGCAGTTCTTC. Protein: CASSGVDSPYNEQFF.

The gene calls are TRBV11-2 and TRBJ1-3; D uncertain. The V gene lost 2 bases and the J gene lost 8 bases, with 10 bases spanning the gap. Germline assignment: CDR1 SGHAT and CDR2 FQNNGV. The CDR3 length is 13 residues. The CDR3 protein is CASSLQGVDTIYF. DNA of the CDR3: TGTGCCAGCAGCTTACAAGGAGTGGACACCATATATTTT.

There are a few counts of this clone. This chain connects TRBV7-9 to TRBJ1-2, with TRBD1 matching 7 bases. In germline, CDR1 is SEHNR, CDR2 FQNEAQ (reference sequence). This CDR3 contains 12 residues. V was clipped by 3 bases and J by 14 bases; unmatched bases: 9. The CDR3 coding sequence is TGTGCCAGCAGCTTTTTAGGACAGGCAAGAACCTTC. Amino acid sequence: CASSFLGQARTF.

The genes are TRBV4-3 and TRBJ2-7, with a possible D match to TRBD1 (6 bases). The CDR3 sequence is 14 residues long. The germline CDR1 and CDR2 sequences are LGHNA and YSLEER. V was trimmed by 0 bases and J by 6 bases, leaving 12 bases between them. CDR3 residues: CASSQDRTGPEQYF. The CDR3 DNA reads TGCGCCAGCAGCCAAGACCGAACAGGGCCCGAGCAGTACTTC.

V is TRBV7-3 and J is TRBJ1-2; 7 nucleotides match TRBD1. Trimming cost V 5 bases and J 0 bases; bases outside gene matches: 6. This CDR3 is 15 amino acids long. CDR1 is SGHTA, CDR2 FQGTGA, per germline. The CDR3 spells CASSPGQATNYGYTF. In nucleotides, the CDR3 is TGTGCCAGCAGCCCCGGACAGGCTACTAACTATGGCTACACCTTC.

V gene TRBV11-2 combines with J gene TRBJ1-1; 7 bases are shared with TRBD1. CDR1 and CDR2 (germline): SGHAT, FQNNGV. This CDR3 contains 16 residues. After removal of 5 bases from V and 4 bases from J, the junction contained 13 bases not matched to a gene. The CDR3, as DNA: TGTGCCAGCAGCCCCAGAGGGACAGCCTTGGGCACTGAAGCTTTCTTT. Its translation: CASSPRGTALGTEAFF.

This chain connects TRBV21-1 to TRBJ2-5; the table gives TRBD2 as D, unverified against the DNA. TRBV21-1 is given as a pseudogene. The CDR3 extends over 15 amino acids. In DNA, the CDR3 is TGTGCCAGCAGCAAACATTTTCGCCTAGAGGAGACCCAGTACTTC. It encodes CASSKHFRLEETQYF.

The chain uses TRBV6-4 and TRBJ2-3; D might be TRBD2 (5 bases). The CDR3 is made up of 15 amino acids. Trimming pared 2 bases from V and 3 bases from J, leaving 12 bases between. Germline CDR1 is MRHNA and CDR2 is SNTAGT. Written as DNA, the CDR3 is TGTGCCAGCAGTGACGAGGGCCTCGGGACAGATACGCAGTATTTT. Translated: CASSDEGLGTDTQYF.

CDR3 coding DNA: TGTGCCAGCAGCTTAGCGGTGGGGACAGGCCCGCTGGAGCTGTTTTTT. It specifies CASSLAVGTGPLELFF. V gene TRBV7-2 combines with J gene TRBJ2-2; 8 bases agree with TRBD1. The V segment lost 0 bases and the J segment 10 bases; nucleotides outside the gene matches: 10. CDR1 and CDR2 (germline): SGHTA, FQGNSA. The CDR3 is 16 residues long.

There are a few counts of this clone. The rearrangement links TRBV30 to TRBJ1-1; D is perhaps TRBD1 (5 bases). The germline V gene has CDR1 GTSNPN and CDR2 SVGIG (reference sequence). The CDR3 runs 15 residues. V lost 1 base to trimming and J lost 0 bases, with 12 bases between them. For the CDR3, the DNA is TGTGCCTGGAGTGCCCTACACAGGATGAACACTGAAGCTTTCTTT. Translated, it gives CAWSALHRMNTEAFF.

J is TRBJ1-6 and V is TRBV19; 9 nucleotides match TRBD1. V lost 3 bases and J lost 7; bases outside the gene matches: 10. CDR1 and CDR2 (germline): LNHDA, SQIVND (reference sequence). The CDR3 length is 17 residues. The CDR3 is CASSIGDREIGNSPLHF. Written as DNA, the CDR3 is TGTGCCAGTAGTATTGGGGACAGGGAGATTGGGAATTCACCCCTCCACTTT.

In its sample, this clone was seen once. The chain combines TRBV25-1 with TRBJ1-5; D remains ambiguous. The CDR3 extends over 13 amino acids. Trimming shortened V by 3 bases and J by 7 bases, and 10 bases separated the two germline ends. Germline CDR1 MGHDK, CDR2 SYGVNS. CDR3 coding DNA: TGTGCCAGCAGTGACCCAGGTGGGCAGCCCCAGCATTTT. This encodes CASSDPGGQPQHF.

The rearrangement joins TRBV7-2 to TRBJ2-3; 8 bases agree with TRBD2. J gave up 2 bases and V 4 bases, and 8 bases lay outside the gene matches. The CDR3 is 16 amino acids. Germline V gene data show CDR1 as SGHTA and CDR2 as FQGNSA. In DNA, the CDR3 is TGTGCCAGCAGCTCCGGGACTAGGAGGAACACAGATACGCAGTATTTT. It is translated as CASSSGTRRNTDTQYF.

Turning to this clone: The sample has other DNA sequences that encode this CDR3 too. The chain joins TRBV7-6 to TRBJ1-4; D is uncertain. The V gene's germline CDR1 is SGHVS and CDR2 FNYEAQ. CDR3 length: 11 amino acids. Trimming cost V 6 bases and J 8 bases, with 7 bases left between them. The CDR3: CASSLREKLFF. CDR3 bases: TGTGCCAGCAGTTTGAGGGAAAAACTGTTTTTT.

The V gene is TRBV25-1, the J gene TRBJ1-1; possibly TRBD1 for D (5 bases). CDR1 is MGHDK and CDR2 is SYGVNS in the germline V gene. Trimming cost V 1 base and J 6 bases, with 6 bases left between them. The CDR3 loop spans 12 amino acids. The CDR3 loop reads CASSEWGAEAFF. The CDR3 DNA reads TGTGCCAGCAGTGAATGGGGCGCTGAAGCTTTCTTT.

This CDR3 is CASSLGTGLYGYTF. The DNA of the CDR3 is TGTGCCAGCAGCTTGGGGACAGGGCTATATGGCTACACCTTC. The chain recombines TRBV7-2 with TRBJ1-2; 9 bases align to TRBD1. Germline values: CDR1 SGHTA, CDR2 FQGNSA. With V trimmed by 3 bases and J by 5 bases, 4 bases remained unmatched. The CDR3 is 14 amino acids. The whole variable domain, remainder taken from reference TRBV7-2 and TRBJ1-2, is GAGVSQSPSNKVTEKGKDVELRCDPISGHTALYWYRQSLGQGLEFLIYFQGNSAPDKSGLPSDRFSAERTGGSVSTLTIQRTQQEDSAVYLCASSLGTGLYGYTFGSGTRLTVV.

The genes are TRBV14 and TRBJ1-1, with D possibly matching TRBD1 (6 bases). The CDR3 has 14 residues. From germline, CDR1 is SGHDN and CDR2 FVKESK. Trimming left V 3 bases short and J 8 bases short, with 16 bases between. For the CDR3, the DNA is TGTGCCAGCAGCCAGAACCTCAGGGGTTCCGAAGCTTTCTTT. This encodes CASSQNLRGSEAFF.

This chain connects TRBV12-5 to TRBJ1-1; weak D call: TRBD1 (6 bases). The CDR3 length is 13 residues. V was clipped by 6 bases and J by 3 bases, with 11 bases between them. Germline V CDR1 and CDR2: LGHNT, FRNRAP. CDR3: CASGPGGHTEAFF. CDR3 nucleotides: TGTGCTAGTGGCCCGGGGGGCCACACTGAAGCTTTCTTT.

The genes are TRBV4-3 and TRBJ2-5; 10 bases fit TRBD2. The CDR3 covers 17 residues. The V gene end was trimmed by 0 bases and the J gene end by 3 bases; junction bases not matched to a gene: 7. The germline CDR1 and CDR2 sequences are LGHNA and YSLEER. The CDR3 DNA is TGCGCCAGCAGCCAAGATGGAGCGGGGGGGCCGGAAGAGACCCAGTACTTC. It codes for CASSQDGAGGPEETQYF.

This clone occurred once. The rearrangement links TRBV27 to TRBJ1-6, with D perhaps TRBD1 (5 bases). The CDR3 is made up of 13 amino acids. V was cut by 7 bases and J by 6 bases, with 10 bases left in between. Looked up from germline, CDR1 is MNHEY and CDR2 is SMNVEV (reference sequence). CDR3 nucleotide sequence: TGTGCCAGCACGGGGGGGATTAATTCACCCCTCCACTTT. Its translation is CASTGGINSPLHF.

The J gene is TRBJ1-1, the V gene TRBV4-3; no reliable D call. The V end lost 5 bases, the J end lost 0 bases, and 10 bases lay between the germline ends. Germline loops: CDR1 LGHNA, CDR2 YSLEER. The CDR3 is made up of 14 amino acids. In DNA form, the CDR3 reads TGCGCCAGCAGCATGTCGGGAGTGAACACTGAAGCTTTCTTT. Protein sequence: CASSMSGVNTEAFF.

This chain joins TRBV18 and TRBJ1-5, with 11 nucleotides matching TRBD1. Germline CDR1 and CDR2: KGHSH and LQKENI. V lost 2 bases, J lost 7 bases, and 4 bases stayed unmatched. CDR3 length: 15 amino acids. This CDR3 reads CASSPRGQGDQPQHF. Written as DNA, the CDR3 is TGTGCCAGCTCACCAAGGGGACAGGGGGACCAGCCCCAGCATTTT.

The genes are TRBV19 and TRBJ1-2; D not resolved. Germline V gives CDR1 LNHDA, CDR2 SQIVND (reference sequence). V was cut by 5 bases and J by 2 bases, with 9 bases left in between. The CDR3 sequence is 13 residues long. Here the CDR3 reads CASSAGRNYGYTF. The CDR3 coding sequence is TGTGCCAGTAGTGCCGGGAGGAACTATGGCTACACCTTC. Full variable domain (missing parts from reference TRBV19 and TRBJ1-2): DGGITQSPKYLFRKEGQNVTLSCEQNLNHDAMYWYRQDPGQGLRLIYYSQIVNDFQKGDIAEGYSVSREKKESFPLTVTSAQKNPTAFYLCASSAGRNYGYTFGSGTRLTVV.

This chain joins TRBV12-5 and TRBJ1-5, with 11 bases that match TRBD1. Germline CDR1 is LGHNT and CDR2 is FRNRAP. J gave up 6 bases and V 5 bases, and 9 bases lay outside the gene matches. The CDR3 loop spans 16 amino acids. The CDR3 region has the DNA TGTGCTAGTGGTCCCGGGACAGGGGGACCCGGTCAGCCCCAGCATTTT. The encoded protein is CASGPGTGGPGQPQHF.

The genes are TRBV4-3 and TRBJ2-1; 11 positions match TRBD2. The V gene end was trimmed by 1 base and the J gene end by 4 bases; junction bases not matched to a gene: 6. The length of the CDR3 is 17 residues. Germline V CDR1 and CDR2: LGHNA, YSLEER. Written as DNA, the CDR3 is TGCGCCAGCAGCCAAGTAGGCTCTAGCGGGGGGTACAATGAGCAGTTCTTC. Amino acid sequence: CASSQVGSSGGYNEQFF.

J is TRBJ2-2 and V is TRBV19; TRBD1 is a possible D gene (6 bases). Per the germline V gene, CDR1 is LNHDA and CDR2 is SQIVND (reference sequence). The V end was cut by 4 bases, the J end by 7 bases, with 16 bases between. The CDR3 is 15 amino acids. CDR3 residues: CASSTVTGRSGELFF. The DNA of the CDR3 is TGTGCCAGTAGTACGGTGACAGGAAGAAGCGGGGAGCTGTTTTTT.